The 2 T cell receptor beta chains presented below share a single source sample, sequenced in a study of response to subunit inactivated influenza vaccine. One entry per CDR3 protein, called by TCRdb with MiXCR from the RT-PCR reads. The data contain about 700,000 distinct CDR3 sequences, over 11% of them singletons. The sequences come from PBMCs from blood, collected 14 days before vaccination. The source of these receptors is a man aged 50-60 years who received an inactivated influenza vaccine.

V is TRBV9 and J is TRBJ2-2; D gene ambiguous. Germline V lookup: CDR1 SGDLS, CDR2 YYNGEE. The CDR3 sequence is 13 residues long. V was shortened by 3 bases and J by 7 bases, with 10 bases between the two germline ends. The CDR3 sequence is CASSALKGGELFF. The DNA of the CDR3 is TGTGCCAGCAGCGCCCTCAAGGGCGGGGAGCTGTTTTTT.

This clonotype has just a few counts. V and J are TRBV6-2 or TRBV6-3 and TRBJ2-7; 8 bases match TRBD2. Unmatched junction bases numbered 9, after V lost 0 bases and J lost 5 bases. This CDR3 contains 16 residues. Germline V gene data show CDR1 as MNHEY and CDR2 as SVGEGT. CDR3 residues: CASSYSKAGTRHEQYF. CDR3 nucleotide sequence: TGTGCCAGCAGTTACTCGAAAGCAGGGACTAGACACGAGCAGTACTTC.